The rows below give T cell receptor beta chains drawn from one sample of a study of Graves' ophthalmopathy and Graves' hyperthyroidism. TCRdb analysed the multiplex PCR reads with MiXCR anew, one entry per CDR3 protein. The repertoire holds over a million distinct CDR3 sequences, with about 36% as singletons. Input material: peripheral blood or thyroid tissue (not recorded which). Every receptor here comes from an adult man with Graves' hyperthyroidism. The CDR3 runs from the conserved cysteine through the conserved F or W. Each record gives: J gene, clone size, D gene, V gene, CDR3 DNA, CDR3 protein. A D gene is named only where the DNA matches it firmly. Rows give clone size only sometimes, using once, few, many, or a class for an expanded clone.

TRBJ2-2,many,TRBD2,TRBV7-2,TGTGCCAGCAGCTTAAGGCTAGCGGGCTCGAACACCGGGGAGCTGTTTTTT,CASSLRLAGSNTGELFF
TRBJ2-7,many,.,TRBV9,TGTGCCAGCAGCGCCAGGGGGGGGGAGGTCTACGAGCAGTACTTC,CASSARGGEVYEQYF
TRBJ1-2,few,.,TRBV19,TGTGCCAGTAGTATAGGGGGCGGCGACGGTTACGGCTACACCTTC,CASSIGGGDGYGYTF
TRBJ2-3,many,.,TRBV7-7,TGTGCCAGCAGCTTAGCAGAGACAGATACGCAGTATTTT,CASSLAETDTQYF
TRBJ1-1,.,TRBD1,TRBV20-1,TGCAGTGCTCCCGGGACAGGGGAGAGCTTTAACACTGAAGCTTTCTTT,CSAPGTGESFNTEAFF
TRBJ2-5,few,TRBD1,TRBV29-1,TGCAGCGTTCGAGGACAGGTTCAGTACTTC,CSVRGQVQYF
TRBJ2-5,.,.,TRBV15,TGTGCCACCAGCAGAGATCGGGGAAATCAGCCCCAGTACTTC,CATSRDRGNQPQYF
TRBJ2-7,few,TRBD1,TRBV27,TGTGCCAGCAGATTACAGGGGGAATACGAGCAGTACTTC,CASRLQGEYEQYF
TRBJ2-7,.,.,TRBV6-1,TGTGCCAGCAGCGTTGCGAGCAAGGGGGCCTACGAGCAGTACTTC,CASSVASKGAYEQYF
TRBJ1-2,few,TRBD1,TRBV11-2,TGTGCCAGCAGTTCCGGGACAGATAGCATTGGCTACACCTTC,CASSSGTDSIGYTF
TRBJ1-1,.,TRBD1,TRBV10-3,TGTGCCATCAGTGCCAGCAGTCCCCAACCCGGGACAGGGGGTAGGAACACTGAAGCTTTCTTT,CAISASSPQPGTGGRNTEAFF
TRBJ2-2,.,.,TRBV5-4,TGTGCCAGCAGCTTGGGGGGGCAGCTGTTTTTT,CASSLGGQLFF
TRBJ1-5,many,TRBD1,TRBV6-6,TGTGCCAGCAGTTGGACAGGGATTAGCAATCAGCCCCAGCATTTT,CASSWTGISNQPQHF
TRBJ2-7,.,.,TRBV9,TGTGCCAGCAGCGGTAGCGGGACAGATCGGGAGCAGTACTTC,CASSGSGTDREQYF
TRBJ2-5,.,.,TRBV11-1,TGTGCCAGCAGCTTAGGTATCGCTTCGAGGTCCACCGAGACCCAGTACTTC,CASSLGIASRSTETQYF
TRBJ1-5,.,TRBD1,TRBV5-1,TGCGCCAGCAGTTGGGGACAGGGGGAGGATCAGCCCCAGCATTTT,CASSWGQGEDQPQHF
TRBJ1-3,.,.,TRBV29-1,TGCAGATTAATAGGGGCTGGAAACACCATATATTTT,CRLIGAGNTIYF
TRBJ1-6,many,.,TRBV13,TGTGCCAGCAGCCGGAGCAGCCTCAATTCACCCCTCCACTTT,CASSRSSLNSPLHF
TRBJ2-2,many,TRBD2,TRBV10-3,TGTGCCATCAGTGACCCCACGGCGCGGGGGGCGAACACCGGGGAGCTGTTTTTT,CAISDPTARGANTGELFF
TRBJ1-2,.,.,TRBV7-9,TGTGCCAGCAGCTGGAGTCCTAACTATGGCTACACCTTC,CASSWSPNYGYTF
TRBJ2-3,.,.,TRBV5-1,TGCGCCAGCAGAACCTCTAGCACAGATACGCAGTATTTT,CASRTSSTDTQYF
TRBJ1-6,many,.,TRBV9,TGTGCCAGCAGCGATGAGAAACAGGGTCCCGATTCACCCCTCCACTTT,CASSDEKQGPDSPLHF